Below, 13 T cell receptor beta chains from the same sample are listed, as sequenced in a study of shared clonotypes between healthy human individuals. Profiling relied on immunoSEQ multiplex PCR, and the TCRdb table lists in-frame clones only, not all of them. The table lists a few million clones, over 85% of them singletons. CD45RO-negative, CCR7-selected cells formed the naive CD8 fraction, which excluded terminally differentiated effector memory CD45RA+ cells. Sequencing input: naive CD8+ T cells from PBMCs. The receptors come from a man between 18 and 29 years old in good health. Some clones in this sample may be carry-over from other donors' samples.

This clone showed up just a few times. V gene TRBV10-3 combines with J gene TRBJ2-7, with D hard to call. This CDR3 spans 11 amino acids. CDR1 and CDR2 (germline): ENHRY, SYGVKD. The V end was cut by 8 bases, the J end by 4 bases, with 9 bases between. This CDR3 is CAIHGGYEQYF. CDR3 bases: TGTGCCATCCACGGCGGTTACGAGCAGTACTTC.

The J gene is TRBJ2-2, the V gene TRBV7-8, with D perhaps TRBD1 or TRBD2 (7 bases each). The CDR3 runs 17 residues. V was cut by 4 bases and J by 6 bases, with 21 bases left in between. Germline V gene data show CDR1 as SGHVS and CDR2 as FQNEAQ. The CDR3: CASSSRRGGGGAGELFF. As DNA, the CDR3 is TGTGCCAGCAGCTCCAGGAGAGGGGGCGGGGGTGCCGGGGAGCTGTTTTTT.

This clone was observed once. V gene TRBV27 combines with J gene TRBJ1-2; D remains unclear. Germline assignment: CDR1 MNHEY and CDR2 SMNVEV (reference sequence). Trimming shortened V by 6 bases and J by 7 bases, and 15 bases separated the two germline ends. This CDR3 comprises 13 residues. In DNA form, the CDR3 reads TGTGCCAGCAGCATTAATGGGGTGGCTGGCTACACCTTC. Translation gives CASSINGVAGYTF.

The chain has TRBV5-5 and TRBJ1-1, with D possibly TRBD1 on 6 matching bases. This CDR3 is 13 amino acids long. Germline CDR1 is SGHKS and CDR2 is YYEKEE (reference sequence). Trimming took off 1 base at V and 5 bases at J, with 9 bases between the two ends. CDR3 in DNA: TGTGCCAGCAGCTTGAGTAGGGGGACTGAAGCTTTCTTT. This gives the protein CASSLSRGTEAFF.

V is TRBV9 and J is TRBJ1-2, with D possibly TRBD1 on 5 matching bases. The V gene's germline CDR1 is SGDLS and CDR2 YYNGEE. V was cut by 3 bases and J by 4 bases, with 10 bases left in between. CDR3 length: 13 amino acids. CDR3 in amino acids: CASSGRVLYGYTF. CDR3 coding DNA: TGTGCCAGCAGCGGCAGGGTTCTCTATGGCTACACCTTC.

This clone showed up just once. V is TRBV7-8 and J is TRBJ2-7, with TRBD1 matching over 9 bases. The V gene's germline CDR1 is SGHVS and CDR2 FQNEAQ. Trimming removed 6 bases from V and 4 bases from J; junction bases left unmatched: 10. CDR3 size: 15 residues. CDR3 nucleotide sequence: TGTGCCAGCAGGCGCACAGGGGGCGCGGCGTACGAGCAGTACTTC. It translates to CASRRTGGAAYEQYF. Combining the CDR3 with reference TRBV7-8 and TRBJ2-7 gives the whole variable domain GAGVSQSPRYKVAKRGQDVALRCDPISGHVSLFWYQQALGQGPEFLTYFQNEAQLDKSGLPSDRFFAERPEGSVSTLKIQRTQQEDSAVYLCASRRTGGAAYEQYFGPGTRLTVT.

The V gene is TRBV6-5, the J gene TRBJ2-5; 9 positions agree with TRBD1. Matching the DNA end better, TRBJ2-7 makes the J call doubtful. CDR1 MNHEY and CDR2 SVGAGI come from the germline V gene. CDR3 size: 13 residues. The CDR3 nucleotides are TGTGCCAGCAGTACGGACAGGGGCGGCGAGCAGTACTTC. Translated: CASSTDRGGEQYF.

The chain has TRBV13 and TRBJ2-1; 9 bases are shared with TRBD2. This CDR3 spans 18 amino acids. The V segment lost 3 bases and the J segment 5 bases; nucleotides outside the gene matches: 14. Looked up from germline, CDR1 is PRHDT and CDR2 is FYEKMQ (reference sequence). This CDR3 reads CASSFGFGASGTHNEQFF. In DNA form, the CDR3 reads TGTGCCAGCAGCTTCGGATTTGGGGCTAGCGGGACCCACAATGAGCAGTTCTTC.

This clone was detected once. The V and J genes are TRBV7-8 and TRBJ2-3, with 15 bases fitting TRBD2. Germline trimming cut 5 bases from V and 4 bases from J; bases unmatched to any gene: 4. The CDR3 length is 16 residues. Germline V gene sequence: CDR1 SGHVS, CDR2 FQNEAQ. CDR3 region: CASSPRTSGRADTQYF. CDR3 DNA sequence: TGTGCCAGCAGCCCGCGGACTAGCGGGAGGGCAGATACGCAGTATTTT.

This rearrangement joins TRBV27 to TRBJ1-1; 12 nucleotides line up with TRBD1. Germline V lookup: CDR1 MNHEY, CDR2 SMNVEV (reference sequence). The ends lost 5 bases at V and 3 bases at J; junction bases unmatched: 4. This CDR3 comprises 15 residues. DNA of the CDR3: TGTGCCAGCAGTAGGGACAGGGGGCTTTACACTGAAGCTTTCTTT. Translated, it gives CASSRDRGLYTEAFF.

V gene TRBV27 combines with J gene TRBJ2-1; 9 bases fit TRBD2. This CDR3 spans 16 amino acids. Germline V CDR1 and CDR2: MNHEY, SMNVEV (reference sequence). The ends lost 5 bases at V and 4 bases at J; junction bases unmatched: 9. DNA for the CDR3: TGTGCCAGCAGTGATTCGGCGGGAGGGGCATACAATGAGCAGTTCTTC. Encoded protein: CASSDSAGGAYNEQFF.

The chain carries TRBV6-6 and TRBJ2-1, with TRBD2 identical over 9 bases. Germline V lookup: CDR1 MNHNY, CDR2 SVGAGI (reference sequence). J gave up 9 bases and V 5 bases, and 14 bases lay outside the gene matches. The CDR3 extends over 16 amino acids. CDR3 bases: TGTGCCAGCAGTGGAACCGGGACTAGCATTGTTGGTGAGCAGTTCTTC. Protein sequence: CASSGTGTSIVGEQFF.

The CDR3 DNA follows: TGTGCCAGCAGCTTCCCTCCCGGCGTCTCTGGAAACACCATATATTTT. Its translation: CASSFPPGVSGNTIYF. The chain has TRBV7-9 and TRBJ1-3; D is unclear. Germline lookup yields CDR1 SEHNR and CDR2 FQNEAQ (reference sequence). This CDR3 has 16 residues. V was cut by 3 bases and J by 0 bases, with 12 bases left in between.